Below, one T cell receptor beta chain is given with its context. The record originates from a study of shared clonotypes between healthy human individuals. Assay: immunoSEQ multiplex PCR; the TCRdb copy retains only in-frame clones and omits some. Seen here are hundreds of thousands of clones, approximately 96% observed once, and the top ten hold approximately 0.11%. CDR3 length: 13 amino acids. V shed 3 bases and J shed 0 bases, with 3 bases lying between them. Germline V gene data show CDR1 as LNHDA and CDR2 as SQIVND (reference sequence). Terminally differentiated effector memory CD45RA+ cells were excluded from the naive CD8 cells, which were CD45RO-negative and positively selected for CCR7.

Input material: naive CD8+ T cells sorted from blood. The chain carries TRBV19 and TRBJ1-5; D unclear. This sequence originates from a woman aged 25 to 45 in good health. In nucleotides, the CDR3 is TGTGCCAGTAGTATGGATAGCAATCAGCCCCAGCATTTT. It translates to CASSMDSNQPQHF.